The rows below give T cell receptor beta chains drawn from one sample of a study of T-cell memory formation after mild COVID-19. TCRdb re-called the 5' RACE reads through MiXCR, storing one row per CDR3 protein. Here the sample spans roughly 450,000 distinct CDR3 sequences, 15% to 20% being singletons. The source material was PBMCs or a T cell subset sorted from them (not recorded which). Every receptor here comes from a young man who had mild COVID-19 (a few samples of this study predate the infection). Cell type and time point are not known. CDR3s include the opening cysteine and the closing phenylalanine or tryptophan. The D gene is left open where the match is weak. Clone size is given for some rows only: seen once, a few or many times, or a class if the clone is expanded.

clone_size,d_call,cdr3_length,j_call,v_call,cdr3_nt,cdr3_aa
few,TRBD1,15,TRBJ2-3,TRBV5-1,TGCGCCAGCAGCTTACGACAGGGATCAACAGATACGCAGTATTTT,CASSLRQGSTDTQYF
few,TRBD1,15,TRBJ1-5,TRBV4-2,TGTGCCAGCAGTAGACAGGGGGAAACAGATCAGCCCCAGCATTTT,CASSRQGETDQPQHF
few,NA,12,TRBJ2-7,TRBV20-1,TGCAGTGCCGGGCGGGACGGCTACGAGCAGTACTTC,CSAGRDGYEQYF
few,TRBD1,17,TRBJ1-2,TRBV4-3,TGCGCCAGCAGCCAAGTAGGGCCGGGACAGGGGACCTATGGCTACACCTTC,CASSQVGPGQGTYGYTF
NA,TRBD2,15,TRBJ2-3,TRBV7-3,TGTGCCAGCAGCTCCGCGGGGGCGGGGGGAGATACGCAGTATTTT,CASSSAGAGGDTQYF
few,NA,14,TRBJ1-5,TRBV12-3/TRBV12-4,TGTGCCAGCAGTCGGGGAGCCCCTAATCAGCCCCAGCATTTT,CASSRGAPNQPQHF
few,NA,13,TRBJ2-6,TRBV5-5,TGTGCCAGCCGTCAGGCTGGGGCCAACGTCCTGACTTTC,CASRQAGANVLTF
NA,NA,15,TRBJ2-5,TRBV20-1,TGCAGTGCTAGACTGCCCGGGACCCGGGGGGAGACCCAGTACTTC,CSARLPGTRGETQYF
few,NA,15,TRBJ2-7,TRBV5-1,TGCGCCAGCAGCTTGGGGGCTGGGGGCCTCTACGAGCAGTACTTC,CASSLGAGGLYEQYF
few,NA,16,TRBJ1-2,TRBV4-2,TGTGCCAGCAGCCAAGAGTTAGGGCTGCGCGTTGATGGCTACACCTTC,CASSQELGLRVDGYTF
few,TRBD2,12,TRBJ2-5,TRBV12-3/TRBV12-4,TGTGCCAGCAGTCCCGGGGGGGGGGCCCAGTACTTC,CASSPGGGAQYF
few,TRBD2,15,TRBJ2-2,TRBV7-3,TGTGCCAGCAAAAGACTAGCCTCTGCCACCGGGGAGCTGTTTTTT,CASKRLASATGELFF
NA,NA,17,TRBJ2-1,TRBV5-1,TGCGCCAGCCGGGTACCACGGGCCCAGAGCTCCTACAATGAGCAGTTCTTC,CASRVPRAQSSYNEQFF
NA,NA,14,TRBJ1-1,TRBV5-1,TGCGCCAGCAGCTTGGGGGGGGCCGGAACTGAAGCTTTCTTT,CASSLGGAGTEAFF
few,NA,13,TRBJ1-1,TRBV7-8,TGTGCCAGCAGCTTAGCGGCAGGGCGGGAAGCTTTCTTT,CASSLAAGREAFF
few,TRBD2,17,TRBJ2-5,TRBV27,TGTGCCAGCAGTTTATCGGTAGCGGGGGTAACTCGAGAGACCCAGTACTTC,CASSLSVAGVTRETQYF
few,TRBD2,17,TRBJ2-5,TRBV3-1,TGTGCCAGCAGCCAGATTGATGACCCGGGGGGGCAAGAGACCCAGTACTTC,CASSQIDDPGGQETQYF
NA,NA,13,TRBJ2-1,TRBV7-3,TGTGCCAGCAGCTTAGCGCAGGGGACTGAGCAGTTCTTC,CASSLAQGTEQFF